These T cell receptor beta chains were read from a single sample in a study of cytomegalovirus exposure and HLA in healthy donors. TCRdb keeps only in-frame clones here, not all; method: immunoSEQ multiplex PCR. The repertoire holds 250,000 to 350,000 clones, with 75% to 90% as singletons. The source material was PBMCs. The receptor set was obtained from a woman in her late teens or twenties in good health and CMV-seronegative. Both conserved end residues are part of each CDR3. Each record gives: clone size, J gene, V gene, D gene, CDR3 protein, CDR3 DNA. D genes are given only for firm matches. Some rows mark clone size as missing; the rest say once, few, many or name a class of expanded clone.

>once|TRBJ2-5|TRBV7-2|-
CASSLDGLSPETQYF
TGTGCCAGCAGCTTAGATGGACTCAGCCCAGAGACCCAGTACTTC
>few|TRBJ2-1|TRBV6-5|-
CASSLTGYNEQFF
TGTGCCAGCAGTTTGACTGGTTACAATGAGCAGTTCTTC
>-|TRBJ2-7|TRBV5-1|TRBD2
CASSRVGDGASGRTPEQYF
TGCGCCAGCAGCCGAGTGGGGGACGGGGCTAGCGGGAGGACCCCCGAGCAGTACTTC
>-|TRBJ1-1|TRBV18|-
CASSPKTLNTEAFF
TGTGCCAGCTCACCAAAGACACTGAACACTGAAGCTTTCTTT
>-|TRBJ1-1|TRBV21-1|-
CASSTGGDTEAFF
TGTGCCAGCAGCACCGGGGGTGACACTGAAGCTTTCTTT
>few|TRBJ2-7|TRBV18|-
CASSPRDSSYEQYF
TGTGCCAGCTCACCCCGGGACTCATCCTACGAGCAGTACTTC
>-|TRBJ2-7|TRBV5-6|-
CASSLLVSYEQYF
TGTGCCAGCAGCCTCCTAGTTTCCTACGAGCAGTACTTC
>few|TRBJ1-3|TRBV5-1|-
CASSVSGQSSGNTIYF
TGCGCCAGCAGCGTTTCAGGGCAGAGCTCTGGAAACACCATATATTTT
>-|TRBJ2-5|TRBV9|TRBD2
CASSVSAGSGEETQYF
TGTGCCAGCAGCGTCTCCGCGGGTAGCGGGGAAGAGACCCAGTACTTC
>-|TRBJ1-1|TRBV7-2|TRBD1
CASSPHRTGVNTEAFF
TGTGCCAGCAGCCCACATCGGACAGGGGTTAACACTGAAGCTTTCTTT
>-|TRBJ2-1|TRBV5-4|TRBD2
CASSPLTSGSSYNEQFF
TGTGCCAGCAGCCCACTGACTAGCGGGAGCTCCTACAATGAGCAGTTCTTC
>-|TRBJ1-2|TRBV9|-
CASSVVEGSYGYTF
TGTGCCAGCAGCGTAGTGGAGGGCAGCTATGGCTACACCTTC
>-|TRBJ2-7|TRBV18|TRBD2
CASSPTALAGESDEQYF
TGTGCCAGCTCACCGACAGCCCTAGCGGGAGAGTCGGACGAGCAGTACTTC
>few|TRBJ1-1|TRBV6-5|TRBD1
CASTRDSETEAFF
TGTGCCAGCACAAGGGACAGTGAGACTGAAGCTTTCTTT
>many|TRBJ1-4|TRBV5-4|TRBD1
CASSQDRAPTNEKLFF
TGTGCCAGCAGCCAGGACAGGGCCCCAACTAATGAAAAACTGTTTTTT
>-|TRBJ2-1|TRBV6-5|-
CASSYSNFYEQFF
TGTGCCAGCAGTTACTCGAACTTCTATGAGCAGTTCTTC
>-|TRBJ2-1|TRBV9|TRBD2
CASSVVSGKSYNEQFF
TGTGCCAGCAGCGTAGTTAGCGGGAAATCCTACAATGAGCAGTTCTTC
>-|TRBJ1-1|TRBV28|-
CASWRWNTEAFF
TGTGCCAGCTGGAGGTGGAACACTGAAGCTTTCTTT
>-|TRBJ2-3|TRBV15|TRBD2
CATSRGASGIGADTQYF
TGTGCCACCAGCAGAGGGGCCAGCGGGATTGGGGCAGATACGCAGTATTTT
>-|TRBJ2-2|TRBV4-3|-
CASSQESRAANTGELFF
TGCGCCAGCAGCCAAGAGTCCCGAGCCGCGAACACCGGGGAGCTGTTTTTT
>-|TRBJ2-5|TRBV6-1|TRBD1
CASSDWTGYQETQYF
TGTGCCAGCAGTGATTGGACAGGGTACCAAGAGACCCAGTACTTC
>-|TRBJ2-4|TRBV27|-
CASSPPNRRHIQYF
TGTGCCAGCAGTCCCCCGAACCGGAGGCACATTCAGTACTTC
>-|TRBJ2-3|TRBV6-5|TRBD2
CASSYSETSATDTQYF
TGTGCCAGCAGTTACTCCGAGACTAGCGCCACAGATACGCAGTATTTT
>-|TRBJ2-3|TRBV19|TRBD2
CASSRLAGGDTQYF
TGTGCCAGTAGTAGGCTAGCGGGAGGTGATACGCAGTATTTT
>-|TRBJ2-7|TRBV18|TRBD2
CASSLSSGRGHEQYF
TGTGCCAGCTCACTCTCAAGCGGGAGGGGCCACGAGCAGTACTTC
>-|TRBJ1-1|TRBV29-1|-
CSVDTLNTEAFF
TGCAGCGTTGATACTCTGAACACTGAAGCTTTCTTT
>few|TRBJ2-7|TRBV18|TRBD1
CASSPPGTGVDEQYF
TGTGCCAGCTCACCACCCGGGACAGGGGTCGACGAGCAGTACTTC
>-|TRBJ1-4|TRBV10-2|TRBD1
CASSGDRVTANEKLFF
TGCGCCAGCAGCGGTGACAGGGTAACGGCTAATGAAAAACTGTTTTTT
>-|TRBJ2-5|TRBV27|-
CASSLSPSDQETQYF
TGTGCCAGCAGTTTATCACCCAGCGACCAAGAGACCCAGTACTTC
>-|TRBJ2-6|TRBV28|TRBD1
CASSPGTGRAGANVLTF
TGTGCCAGCAGCCCCGGGACAGGGCGAGCTGGGGCCAACGTCCTGACTTTC
>-|TRBJ2-7|TRBV6-5|TRBD2
CASSRDYGYEQYF
TGTGCCAGTTCCCGGGACTACGGTTACGAGCAGTACTTC
>-|TRBJ2-1|TRBV10-3|TRBD2
CAISASGDNEQFF
TGTGCCATCAGTGCTAGCGGAGACAATGAGCAGTTCTTC
>-|TRBJ1-2|TRBV9|-
CASSLRGTTDGYTF
TGTGCCAGCAGCCTTCGAGGGACAACTGATGGCTACACCTTC
>-|TRBJ1-1|TRBV4-2|TRBD1
CASSPQGGLNTEAFF
TGTGCCAGCAGCCCCCAGGGGGGATTAAACACTGAAGCTTTCTTT
>few|TRBJ1-2|TRBV9|-
CASSVLSGEANYGYTF
TGTGCCAGCAGCGTGTTATCAGGGGAAGCTAACTATGGCTACACCTTC
>-|TRBJ2-3|TRBV10-3|-
CAISESRDTAMADTQYF
TGTGCCATCAGTGAGTCGAGGGACACCGCGATGGCAGATACGCAGTATTTT
>-|TRBJ2-1|TRBV7-2|-
CASTDRTTTDEQFF
TGTGCCAGCACCGACAGGACCACCACGGATGAGCAGTTCTTC
>-|TRBJ1-2|TRBV7-2|-
CASSLSGSGSTYGYTF
TGTGCCAGCAGCTTATCAGGCTCCGGCAGTACCTATGGCTACACCTTC
>-|TRBJ2-6|TRBV5-1|-
CASSLVGAAGSGANVLTF
TGCGCCAGCAGCTTAGTAGGGGCCGCTGGATCTGGGGCCAACGTCCTGACTTTC
>-|TRBJ2-1|TRBV11-2|TRBD1
CASSPGTGVNEQFF
TGTGCCAGCAGCCCAGGGACAGGGGTGAATGAGCAGTTCTTC
>-|TRBJ2-7|TRBV7-2|TRBD2
CASSPREGYEQYF
TGTGCCAGCAGCCCGCGGGAGGGCTACGAGCAGTACTTC
>-|TRBJ2-1|TRBV28|-
CAGQGGGYNEQFF
TGTGCCGGCCAGGGGGGCGGTTACAATGAGCAGTTCTTC
>once|TRBJ2-7|TRBV6-5|-
CASSRERALEQYF
TGTGCCAGCAGCCGGGAGCGGGCCCTCGAGCAGTACTTC
>-|TRBJ2-1|TRBV4-3|TRBD2
CASSQGSTSGHNEQFF
TGCGCCAGCAGCCAAGGGTCTACTAGCGGACACAATGAGCAGTTCTTC
>-|TRBJ2-1|TRBV15|TRBD2
CATSLLAGGEQFF
TGTGCCACCAGTCTCTTGGCGGGAGGTGAGCAGTTCTTC
>once|TRBJ2-1|TRBV4-2|TRBD2
CASSPLSSGSFEQFF
TGTGCCAGCAGCCCACTGTCTAGCGGGAGCTTTGAGCAGTTCTTC
>-|TRBJ2-5|TRBV6-5|TRBD2
CASSYSWLAGGETQYF
TGTGCCAGCAGTTACTCGTGGCTAGCGGGAGGAGAGACCCAGTACTTC
>-|TRBJ2-4|TRBV7-9|-
CASSFRDTQNIQYF
TGTGCCAGCAGCTTCAGGGATACTCAAAACATTCAGTACTTC
>-|TRBJ1-5|TRBV28|-
CASSLGHLNQPQHF
TGTGCCAGCAGTCTGGGACACCTCAATCAGCCCCAGCATTTT
>-|TRBJ2-7|TRBV29-1|-
CSVESEYEQYF
TGCAGCGTTGAATCAGAATACGAGCAGTACTTC
>once|TRBJ2-1|TRBV20-1|-
CSLDLPQGQFF
TGCAGCCTGGACCTCCCTCAGGGGCAGTTCTTC
>-|TRBJ1-1|TRBV5-5|-
CASSWARSNTEAFF
TGTGCCAGCAGCTGGGCCAGATCGAACACTGAAGCTTTCTTT
>-|TRBJ2-5|TRBV30|-
CAWSVGGETQYF
TGTGCCTGGAGTGTCGGTGGAGAGACCCAGTACTTC